The clone carrying this TCR beta chain was counted a few times. Unique molecular identifiers were incorporated when the TCRbeta library was constructed. TCRdb reprocessed the PCR reads via MiXCR and lists one record per CDR3 protein. Of hundreds of thousands of distinct CDR3 sequences in the sample, 16% were seen once. The data were obtained in a study of T-cell reconstitution after alpha-beta-depleted transplantation in children. Germline-derived CDR1 and CDR2 are SGHKS and YYEKEE (reference sequence). The CDR3 spans 15 residues. V gave up 0 bases and J gave up 2 bases, with 12 bases separating them.

This sequence was found in a human donor who donated a stem cell graft to a child with acute myeloid leukemia. This sequence joins TRBV5-5 and TRBJ2-7, with a weak D call TRBD2 (7 bases). The specimen was PBMCs from the stem cell graft donor, collected from the stem cell graft. The CDR3 coding sequence is TGTGCCAGCAGCTTGGGGCCGGGGGGCGCCTACGAGCAGTACTTC. Its protein is CASSLGPGGAYEQYF.